These 6 T cell receptor beta chains originate from one sample sequenced in a study of shared clonotypes between healthy human individuals. Libraries were prepared by immunoSEQ multiplex PCR; TCRdb keeps only in-frame clonotypes and omits some of them. The sample has 2 million to 2.5 million clones, 85% to 95% seen once. Material: naive CD4+ T cells from PBMCs. Noted subset: CD45RA+ positively selected. These receptors came from a man aged 18 to 29 in good health. Some clones in this sample may be carry-over from other donors' samples.

The sample holds one count of this clone. The chain couples TRBV7-9 to TRBJ2-3; D is tentatively TRBD1 or TRBD2 (6 bases each). The length of the CDR3 is 15 residues. Trimming cost V 1 base and J 5 bases, with 13 bases left between them. The V gene's germline CDR1 is SEHNR and CDR2 FQNEAQ (reference sequence). Here the CDR3 reads CASSLEGGERDTQYF. CDR3 nucleotide sequence: TGTGCCAGCAGCTTAGAGGGGGGAGAGCGAGATACGCAGTATTTT.

The V call is TRBV5-6, the J call TRBJ1-3; D is uncertain. V lost 3 bases, J lost 0 bases, and 7 bases lay in between. The CDR3 has 14 residues. Germline CDR1 is SGHDT and CDR2 is YYEEEE. Here the CDR3 DNA reads TGTGCCAGCAGCTCCCTGAACTCTGGAAACACCATATATTTT. Translating it yields CASSSLNSGNTIYF.

CDR3 bases: TGTGCCAGCAGACTACAGGGGGCGCGTTACACAGATACGCAGTATTTT. Protein sequence: CASRLQGARYTDTQYF. V gene TRBV28 combines with J gene TRBJ2-3; TRBD1 aligns across 9 bases. Germline CDR1 reads MDHEN; CDR2 reads SYDVKM. The CDR3 length is 16 residues. V trimming: 6 bases; J trimming: 2 bases; junction bases outside the gene matches: 9.

The rearrangement joins TRBV6-8 to TRBJ2-1, with TRBD2 matching over 10 bases. Germline assignment: CDR1 MNHGY and CDR2 SAAAGT. Trimming took 6 bases from V and 3 from J; bases not matched to a gene: 8. The CDR3 totals 16 residues. The CDR3 DNA reads as TGTGCCAGCAGCCCTGAGCTAGCGGGGGACTACAATGAGCAGTTCTTC. Residues: CASSPELAGDYNEQFF.

The V and J genes are TRBV6-5 and TRBJ2-5, with 7 bases aligning to TRBD1. The CDR3 covers 15 residues. The J segment lost 9 bases and the V segment lost 2 bases, leaving 12 bases of the junction unmatched. The germline V gene has CDR1 MNHEY and CDR2 SVGAGI. CDR3 protein: CASSYTPVGTVAQYF. The CDR3 region has the DNA TGTGCCAGCAGTTACACCCCAGTAGGGACAGTGGCCCAGTACTTC.

This clone appeared a single time. This CDR3 reads CASSLIEGRGAEAFF. CDR3 nucleotide sequence: TGCGCCAGCAGCTTGATTGAGGGTCGAGGGGCTGAAGCTTTCTTT. The V call is TRBV5-1, the J call TRBJ1-1; the D gene is possibly TRBD1 (5 bases). Germline lookup yields CDR1 SGHRS and CDR2 YFSETQ. V was shortened by 1 base and J by 6 bases, with 16 bases between the two germline ends. The length of the CDR3 is 15 residues.